This TCR beta chain derives from a study of sequential checkpoint blockade in melanoma. Study overall: Randomization was 1:1 between first-line nivolumab→ipilimumab and ipilimumab→nivolumab. Both treatment sequences were followed by maintenance nivolumab.

The CDR3 covers 15 residues. Germline CDR1 reads LNHDA; CDR2 reads SQIVND (reference sequence). The V end was cut by 5 bases, the J end by 0 bases, with 11 bases between. This clone was picked up a small number of times. Assay used: immunoSEQ multiplex PCR; TCRdb lists only in-frame clones, some missing. The sample contains 10,000 to 11,000 clones, approximately 60% of which appear only once. Noted treatment: randomized to nivolumab then ipilimumab (arm A) or the reverse (arm B). No patient had prior DNA-damaging chemotherapy. Sorted cells were live CD3+CD8+, lacking CD19 and CD56, from PBMCs. J is TRBJ2-1 and V is TRBV19; D remains ambiguous. The TCR sequence derives from a human donor with melanoma. This specimen consisted of CD8+ T cells sorted from blood (inferred from file names), obtained from a patient given nivolumab and ipilimumab in sequence. CDR3 coding DNA: TGTGCCAGTAGTTTGGGCAGTAGCTCCTACAATGAGCAGTTCTTC. This codes for CASSLGSSSYNEQFF.